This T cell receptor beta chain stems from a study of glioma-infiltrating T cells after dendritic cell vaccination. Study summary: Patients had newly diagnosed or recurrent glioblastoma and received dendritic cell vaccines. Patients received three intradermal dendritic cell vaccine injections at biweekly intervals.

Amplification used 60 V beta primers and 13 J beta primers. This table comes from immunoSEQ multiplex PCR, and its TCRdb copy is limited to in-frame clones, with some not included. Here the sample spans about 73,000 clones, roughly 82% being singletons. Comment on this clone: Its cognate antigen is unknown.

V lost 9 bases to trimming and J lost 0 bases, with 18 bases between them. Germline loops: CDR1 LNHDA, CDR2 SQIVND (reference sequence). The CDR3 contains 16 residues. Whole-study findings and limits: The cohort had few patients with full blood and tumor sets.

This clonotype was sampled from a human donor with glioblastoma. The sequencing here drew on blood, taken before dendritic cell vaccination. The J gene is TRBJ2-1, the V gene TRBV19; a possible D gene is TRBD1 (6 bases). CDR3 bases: TGTGCCAGCCAGAGCCACAGGGAATTCTCCTACAATGAGCAGTTCTTC. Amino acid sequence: CASQSHREFSYNEQFF.